This TCR beta chain was sequenced during a study of T cell repertoires in cytomegalovirus infection. In the study overall: Both recently identified HLA-C-restricted and well-studied HLA-B-restricted CMV epitopes were used in the study. It can be stated that public TCR beta signatures indicated CMV infection as well as a matching HLA type. Study conclusions and caveats: In two of eight donors, the top clonotype was HLA-C-restricted CMV-specific.

The V gene lost 2 bases and the J gene lost 5 bases, with 15 bases spanning the gap. The germline V gene has CDR1 SGHTA and CDR2 FQGNSA. The CDR3 extends over 16 amino acids. A few counts support this clonotype. The target antigen is unknown. Using its own MiXCR run on the reads, TCRdb lists one record per CDR3 protein. The table lists 640,000 or so distinct CDR3 sequences, roughly 33% of them singletons. This receptor was obtained from a human donor in good health (CMV status not recorded). Some clones in this sample may be carry-over from other donors' samples. The gene calls are TRBV7-2 and TRBJ1-4; TRBD1 is a possible D gene (6 bases). The specimen comprised cultured PBMCs, sampled from culture after CMV antigen stimulation. The CDR3 DNA reads as TGTGCCAGCAGCTTACCCGAGGGGGAGGGGAATGAAAAACTGTTTTTT. Its protein is CASSLPEGEGNEKLFF.